One sample yielded the 3 T cell receptor beta chains listed below, sequenced in a study of identical twins (TCRdb year 2016). Libraries came from 5' RACE. Sequenced using an Illumina HiSeq 2000. TCRdb redid the processing of the public reads, applying fastp at Q25 and MiXCR, and retained in-frame beta chains. When rows share a CDR3 protein, they turn into one entry using the most common DNA and genes. This sample lists some 1,600,000 distinct CDR3 sequences; 32% were detected once. The top ten clonotypes cover under 0.35% of the sample. Sample: cord blood. These receptors were obtained from a newborn girl in good health.

The chain links TRBV28 to TRBJ2-1, with 12 bases that match TRBD2. The CDR3 runs 18 residues. Trimming took 6 bases from V and 0 from J; bases not matched to a gene: 9. CDR1 and CDR2 from the germline V gene are MDHEN and SYDVKM. Here the CDR3 DNA reads TGTGCCAGCAGCCCCGGGACTAGCGGGCTGAGCTCCTACAATGAGCAGTTCTTC. This gives the protein CASSPGTSGLSSYNEQFF. Using reference TRBV28 and TRBJ2-1 for the parts outside the CDR3, the full variable domain is DVKVTQSSRYLVKRTGEKVFLECVQDMDHENMFWYRQDPGLGLRLIYFSYDVKMKEKGDIPEGYSVSREKKERFSLILESASTNQTSMYLCASSPGTSGLSSYNEQFFGPGTRLTVL.

This clonotype was detected a few times. The gene calls are TRBV2 and TRBJ1-4, with a tentative D call TRBD1 (6 bases). Between the trimmed V and J ends, which lost 3 bases and 2 bases, there was a span of 13 bases. Germline V lookup: CDR1 SNHLY, CDR2 FYNNEI. There are 16 residues in the CDR3. The CDR3 region is CASSEQGKVTNEKLFF. The CDR3 nucleotides are TGTGCCAGCAGTGAGCAGGGGAAGGTTACTAATGAAAAACTGTTTTTT.

This clonotype was seen a few times. The V gene is TRBV28, the J gene TRBJ2-5, with TRBD2 matching over 9 bases. The CDR3 is 16 amino acids. CDR1 is MDHEN, CDR2 SYDVKM, per germline. V lost 2 bases and J lost 6; bases outside the gene matches: 10. The CDR3 region is CASSLDSSGDPQTQYF. The CDR3 region has the DNA TGTGCCAGCAGTTTAGACTCTAGCGGGGACCCACAGACCCAGTACTTC.